This T cell receptor beta chain derives from a study of response to subunit inactivated influenza vaccine. Findings and limits, study-wide: The authors offered the suggestion that each seasonal influenza vaccination recruits few new T cells.

The table lists this clonotype with a few counts. Its antigen is not known. TCRdb redid the calling of the RT-PCR reads with MiXCR, one entry per CDR3 protein. The table records 650,000 to 850,000 distinct CDR3 sequences, approximately 15% of them present only once. V was clipped by 3 bases and J by 4 bases; unmatched bases: 5. This CDR3 contains 14 residues. Germline values: CDR1 SGDLS, CDR2 YYNGEE. Sequencing was performed on PBMCs from blood, taken around 14 days before vaccination. This chain uses TRBV9 with TRBJ1-2; TRBD1 aligns across 8 bases. The sequence was obtained from a middle-aged man who received an inactivated influenza vaccine. CDR3 coding DNA: TGTGCCAGCAGCGCCAGGGGGCTGGGCTATGGCTACACCTTC. It specifies CASSARGLGYGYTF.